These 22 T cell receptor beta chains were all obtained from the same sample, sequenced in a study of technical replicates of blood from a handful of donors. The table came from immunoSEQ multiplex PCR; TCRdb's copy has only in-frame clones and leaves some out. The sample gives approximately 81,000 clones, about 96% of which show up once; around 0.18% is in the top ten. Sample: T cells isolated from PBMCs. These receptors were obtained from a human donor in good health.

CDR3 in DNA: TGCGCCAGCAGCTTGACGGCTAGCGGAGAGACCCAGTACTTC. Translated, it gives CASSLTASGETQYF. The genes are TRBV5-1 and TRBJ2-5; 7 nucleotides agree with TRBD2. The CDR3 runs 14 residues. Per germline, CDR1 SGHRS and CDR2 YFSETQ. V was clipped by 1 base and J by 4 bases; unmatched bases: 4.

The V and J genes are TRBV7-6 and TRBJ2-3; 13 bases match TRBD2. The V gene's germline CDR1 is SGHVS and CDR2 FNYEAQ. The CDR3 has 21 residues. With 0 bases clipped from V and 2 bases from J, the junction kept 14 bases outside the gene matches. The CDR3 protein is CASSLASWTSGGQDFTDTQYF. DNA for the CDR3: TGTGCCAGCAGCTTAGCCTCCTGGACTAGCGGGGGCCAGGATTTCACAGATACGCAGTATTTT.

The chain couples TRBV5-4 to TRBJ1-2, with 7 bases aligning to TRBD1. The V and J ends lost 2 bases and 7 bases, in that order; junction bases with no gene match: 11. The CDR3 totals 15 residues. Germline V gene sequence: CDR1 SGHNT, CDR2 YYREEE (reference sequence). The CDR3 spells CASSLGKTGFSGYTF. DNA for the CDR3: TGTGCCAGCAGCTTAGGTAAGACAGGGTTCTCTGGCTACACCTTC.

V and J are TRBV14 and TRBJ2-1; 9 bases are a match to TRBD2. This CDR3 has 16 amino acids. CDR1 is SGHDN and CDR2 is FVKESK in the germline V gene. The trim removed 0 bases at V and 2 bases at J, leaving 2 bases unmatched. The CDR3 coding sequence is TGTGCCAGCAGCCAAGAGAAGCGGGGGGCCTACAATGAGCAGTTCTTC. Its protein is CASSQEKRGAYNEQFF.

This chain joins TRBV6-5 and TRBJ2-1; possibly TRBD2 for D (6 bases). The germline V gene has CDR1 MNHEY and CDR2 SVGAGI. The CDR3 is 13 residues long. V lost 6 bases and J 9 bases, leaving 15 bases between the germline ends. Here the CDR3 reads CASSLRDLSEQFF. DNA of the CDR3: TGTGCCAGCAGCCTCAGGGACTTAAGTGAGCAGTTCTTC.

The chain joins TRBV2 to TRBJ2-1; 14 nucleotides align to TRBD2. The V gene end was trimmed by 8 bases and the J gene end by 0 bases; junction bases not matched to a gene: 6. Germline CDR1 and CDR2: SNHLY and FYNNEI. The CDR3 covers 17 residues. The chain's CDR3 is CASEGLAGGGSYNEQFF. Written as DNA, the CDR3 is TGTGCCAGCGAAGGACTAGCGGGGGGAGGCTCCTACAATGAGCAGTTCTTC.

V and J are TRBV7-9 and TRBJ2-7, with D possibly being TRBD1 (6 bases). With 5 bases removed from V and 7 bases from J, the gap between germline ends came to 9 bases. The germline gives CDR1 SEHNR, CDR2 FQNEAQ (reference sequence). The CDR3 extends over 11 amino acids. CDR3 region: CASSARGEQYF. The CDR3, as DNA: TGTGCCAGCAGCGCCAGGGGTGAGCAGTACTTC.

The chain links TRBV4-1 to TRBJ1-4; a possible D gene is TRBD1 (6 bases). The CDR3 spans 17 residues. Looked up from germline, CDR1 is MGHRA and CDR2 is YSYEKL. V dropped 9 bases and J dropped 3 bases, with 23 bases sitting between them. The CDR3 protein is CASKNAERGGPNEKLFF. For the CDR3, the DNA is TGCGCCAGTAAAAACGCAGAGAGGGGGGGGCCTAATGAAAAACTGTTTTTT.

V gene TRBV5-1 combines with J gene TRBJ2-5, with D hard to call. The CDR3 sequence is 12 residues long. CDR1 SGHRS and CDR2 YFSETQ come from the germline V gene. Trimming removed 1 base at V and 5 bases at J, with 6 bases between. CDR3 nucleotide sequence: TGCGCCAGCAGCTTGTATCGGGAGACCCAGTACTTC. Translated, it gives CASSLYRETQYF.

This sequence joins TRBV4-1 and TRBJ1-2; tentative D call: TRBD1 (5 bases). The germline V and J ends were trimmed by 7 bases and 4 bases, with 16 bases remaining between them. The CDR3 totals 14 residues. CDR1 and CDR2 from the germline V gene are MGHRA and YSYEKL. The CDR3 spells CASKFPGGGYGYTF. CDR3 coding DNA: TGCGCCAGCAAATTTCCGGGCGGGGGCTATGGCTACACCTTC.

This clone has a single count. The genes are TRBV9 and TRBJ2-5; possible D gene TRBD1, 6 bases. The germline CDR1 and CDR2 sequences are SGDLS and YYNGEE. The CDR3 runs 14 residues. V lost 5 bases and J lost 5, with 16 bases in between. CDR3 coding DNA: TGTGCCAGCAGTAGAGGGGGTTTACGGGAGACCCAGTACTTC. Its translation is CASSRGGLRETQYF.

This clone was detected only once. The chain uses TRBV7-9 and TRBJ2-7; perhaps TRBD1 as D (5 bases). Germline-derived CDR1 and CDR2 are SEHNR and FQNEAQ (reference sequence). V was cut by 3 bases and J by 2 bases, with 11 bases left in between. CDR3 length: 14 amino acids. The CDR3, as DNA: TGTGCCAGCAGCTTCGGCAGGGCAACCTACGAGCAGTACTTC. This gives the protein CASSFGRATYEQYF.

V gene TRBV2 combines with J gene TRBJ2-7; D is possibly TRBD2 (5 bases). Germline CDR1 SNHLY, CDR2 FYNNEI. Trimming stripped 1 base from V and 7 bases from J, with 11 bases between. The CDR3 is 13 residues long. Written as DNA, the CDR3 is TGTGCCAGCAGTGAAGGACCTCCGGGGGAGCAGTACTTC. Its protein is CASSEGPPGEQYF.

The CDR3 loop reads CSAGQGAYEQYF. The CDR3 DNA follows: TGCAGCGCCGGACAGGGAGCCTACGAGCAGTACTTC. The rearrangement links TRBV29-1 to TRBJ2-7, with 8 nucleotides matching TRBD1. Looked up from germline, CDR1 is SQVTM and CDR2 is ANQGSEA. Trimming cost V 7 bases and J 2 bases; bases outside gene matches: 4. The CDR3 loop spans 12 amino acids.

The chain combines TRBV19 with TRBJ2-7; 8 nucleotides line up with TRBD2. V lost 7 bases and J lost 4; bases outside the gene matches: 12. CDR3 length: 15 amino acids. Germline V gene data show CDR1 as LNHDA and CDR2 as SQIVND (reference sequence). The CDR3, as DNA: TGTGCCAGTAAAATCACCGGGACTAGTAAATACGAGCAGTACTTC. As protein: CASKITGTSKYEQYF. The full variable domain, completed using reference TRBV19 and TRBJ2-7, is DGGITQSPKYLFRKEGQNVTLSCEQNLNHDAMYWYRQDPGQGLRLIYYSQIVNDFQKGDIAEGYSVSREKKESFPLTVTSAQKNPTAFYLCASKITGTSKYEQYFGPGTRLTVT.

The chain combines TRBV5-1 with TRBJ1-2, with 8 bases identical to TRBD1. The CDR3 loop spans 16 amino acids. Trimming removed 1 base from V and 7 bases from J; junction bases left unmatched: 12. CDR1 and CDR2 (germline): SGHRS, YFSETQ. This CDR3 is CASSLQTGQETGGYTF. Written as DNA, the CDR3 is TGCGCCAGCAGCTTGCAGACGGGACAGGAGACGGGTGGCTACACCTTC. The variable domain in full, with the rest retrieved from reference TRBV5-1 and TRBJ1-2, is KAGVTQTPRYLIKTRGQQVTLSCSPISGHRSVSWYQQTPGQGLQFLFEYFSETQRNKGNFPGRFSGRQFSNSRSEMNVSTLELGDSALYLCASSLQTGQETGGYTFGSGTRLTVV.

The V gene is TRBV19, the J gene TRBJ2-1; D is perhaps TRBD2 (7 bases). V lost 6 bases and J 6 bases, leaving 9 bases between the germline ends. The germline V gene has CDR1 LNHDA and CDR2 SQIVND (reference sequence). This CDR3 comprises 12 residues. This CDR3 is CASRGGLNEQFF. In DNA form, the CDR3 reads TGTGCCAGTAGGGGGGGGCTCAATGAGCAGTTCTTC. The entire variable domain, with the rest obtained from reference TRBV19 and TRBJ2-1, is as follows: DGGITQSPKYLFRKEGQNVTLSCEQNLNHDAMYWYRQDPGQGLRLIYYSQIVNDFQKGDIAEGYSVSREKKESFPLTVTSAQKNPTAFYLCASRGGLNEQFFGPGTRLTVL.

This chain joins TRBV19 and TRBJ1-4, with D tentatively TRBD1 (5 bases). The CDR3 runs 14 residues. CDR1 and CDR2 from the germline V gene are LNHDA and SQIVND (reference sequence). V lost 6 bases and J 4 bases, leaving 12 bases between the germline ends. CDR3 region: CASRPTAINEKLFF. In DNA form, the CDR3 reads TGTGCCAGTAGGCCGACAGCAATTAATGAAAAACTGTTTTTT.

The gene calls are TRBV5-4 and TRBJ2-2, with D maybe TRBD2 (6 bases). Germline V gene sequence: CDR1 SGHNT, CDR2 YYREEE (reference sequence). The V end was cut by 4 bases, the J end by 7 bases, with 17 bases between. The CDR3 runs 15 residues. The CDR3 region is CASSPGGTGDGELFF. The CDR3 DNA reads TGTGCCAGCAGCCCCGGAGGAACGGGGGACGGGGAGCTGTTTTTT.

The CDR3 region is CASSKPGIYGYTF. CDR3 nucleotides: TGTGCCAGCAGTAAACCAGGGATATATGGCTACACCTTC. The V gene is TRBV6-5, the J gene TRBJ1-2; tentative D call: TRBD1 (5 bases). V was cut by 5 bases and J by 5 bases, with 12 bases left in between. Germline assignment: CDR1 MNHEY and CDR2 SVGAGI. The CDR3 has 13 amino acids.

The V gene is TRBV10-3, the J gene TRBJ1-4; 7 positions match TRBD1. Germline V gene data show CDR1 as ENHRY and CDR2 as SYGVKD. Trimming took 5 bases from V and 5 from J; bases not matched to a gene: 8. The CDR3 length is 15 residues. CDR3 protein: CAISQGGTVNEKLFF. The DNA of the CDR3 is TGTGCCATCAGTCAGGGTGGGACAGTGAATGAAAAACTGTTTTTT.

The J gene is TRBJ2-5, the V gene TRBV30; D is unclear. The CDR3 totals 12 residues. Between the trimmed V and J ends, which lost 2 bases and 2 bases, there was a span of 6 bases. CDR1 and CDR2 (germline): GTSNPN, SVGIG (reference sequence). CDR3: CAWSHRQETQYF. In nucleotides, the CDR3 is TGTGCCTGGAGTCACAGACAAGAGACCCAGTACTTC.